Each of the 31 T cell receptor beta chains below was sequenced from the same sample in a study of blood T cell repertoires in COVID-19. Libraries were prepared by immunoSEQ multiplex PCR; TCRdb keeps only in-frame clonotypes and omits some of them. The table lists 100,000 to 150,000 clones, around nine tenths of them singletons, with about 4.1% in the top ten. The material sequenced was peripheral blood. The source is a man aged 60 to 69 with COVID-19, enrolled during active disease.

The chain joins TRBV7-2 to TRBJ2-7; 8 nucleotides align to TRBD2. Trimming at V came to 1 base and at J to 3 bases, leaving 5 bases not matched to a gene. From germline, CDR1 is SGHTA and CDR2 FQGNSA. The CDR3 sequence is 15 residues long. In DNA, the CDR3 is TGTGCCAGCAGCTTAGGTAGCGGGGCTCACTACGAGCAGTACTTC. As protein: CASSLGSGAHYEQYF.

This chain uses TRBV4-1 with TRBJ2-6; D possibly corresponds to TRBD1 (5 bases). Germline V lookup: CDR1 MGHRA, CDR2 YSYEKL. This CDR3 spans 15 amino acids. V dropped 4 bases and J dropped 2 bases, with 9 bases sitting between them. The CDR3 region has the DNA TGCGCCAGCAGCCCGCTCAGGGCTGGGGCCAACGTCCTGACTTTC. Its translation is CASSPLRAGANVLTF.

J is TRBJ1-2 and V is TRBV28; tentative D call: TRBD1 (6 bases). The CDR3 has 12 residues. Looked up from germline, CDR1 is MDHEN and CDR2 is SYDVKM. The V end lost 5 bases, the J end lost 4 bases, and 8 bases lay between the germline ends. This CDR3 is CASSGGGYGYTF. CDR3 coding DNA: TGTGCCAGCAGTGGGGGCGGCTATGGCTACACCTTC.

This rearrangement joins TRBV28 to TRBJ1-2; tentative D call: TRBD1 (5 bases). From germline, CDR1 is MDHEN and CDR2 SYDVKM. The CDR3 contains 15 residues. The V end lost 7 bases, the J end lost 5 bases, and 20 bases lay between the germline ends. This chain's CDR3 is CASTPEVGRVYGYTF. DNA of the CDR3: TGTGCCAGCACCCCCGAGGTGGGCAGGGTTTATGGCTACACCTTC.

This clone was picked up a small number of times. This chain uses TRBV11-2 with TRBJ1-2, with D possibly matching TRBD1 (6 bases). V was shortened by 1 base and J by 5 bases, with 14 bases between the two germline ends. The CDR3 consists of 15 residues. The V gene's germline CDR1 is SGHAT and CDR2 FQNNGV. The DNA for the CDR3 is TGTGCCAGCAGCTTAGCGCAGGGGTGGTTATATGGCTACACCTTC. It specifies CASSLAQGWLYGYTF.

The genes are TRBV5-1 and TRBJ1-4, with 11 bases identical to TRBD1. The V gene end was trimmed by 4 bases and the J gene end by 5 bases; junction bases not matched to a gene: 7. Germline V gene sequence: CDR1 SGHRS, CDR2 YFSETQ. The CDR3 covers 16 residues. The CDR3 DNA reads TGCGCCAGCAGCCTGCAGGGGACAGGGGGGAATGAAAAACTGTTTTTT. As protein: CASSLQGTGGNEKLFF.

The chain is built from TRBV19 and TRBJ1-2; 8 bases agree with TRBD1. This CDR3 has 15 amino acids. Germline V gene data show CDR1 as LNHDA and CDR2 as SQIVND (reference sequence). V gave up 6 bases and J gave up 4 bases; unmatched junction bases: 10. The chain's CDR3 is CASSVTGGSGYGYTF. CDR3 in DNA: TGTGCCAGTAGCGTAACAGGGGGGAGCGGCTATGGCTACACCTTC. Based on the CDR3 plus reference TRBV19 and TRBJ1-2, the full variable domain is DGGITQSPKYLFRKEGQNVTLSCEQNLNHDAMYWYRQDPGQGLRLIYYSQIVNDFQKGDIAEGYSVSREKKESFPLTVTSAQKNPTAFYLCASSVTGGSGYGYTFGSGTRLTVV.

The chain carries TRBV19 and TRBJ1-5, with TRBD1 identical over 12 bases. From germline, CDR1 is LNHDA and CDR2 SQIVND (reference sequence). Unmatched junction bases numbered 10, after V lost 5 bases and J lost 2 bases. This CDR3 spans 18 amino acids. CDR3 nucleotide sequence: TGTGCCAGTAGTCACGGGACAGGGGGCGGAGGGGGCAATCAGCCCCAGCATTTT. This gives the protein CASSHGTGGGGGNQPQHF.

The J gene is TRBJ1-5, the V gene TRBV10-3, with D tentatively TRBD1 (5 bases). The V and J ends lost 3 bases and 0 bases respectively, with 9 bases between them. This CDR3 region has 15 residues. Germline V CDR1 and CDR2: ENHRY, SYGVKD. The CDR3 nucleotides read TGTGCCATCAGTGAAGACAGCAATAGCAATCAGCCCCAGCATTTT. Encoded protein: CAISEDSNSNQPQHF.

V usage is TRBV6-5 and J usage is TRBJ1-3, with TRBD1 as a possible D gene (5 bases). The germline V gene has CDR1 MNHEY and CDR2 SVGAGI. V gave up 6 bases and J gave up 4 bases, with 13 bases separating them. The CDR3 has 14 residues. The CDR3 sequence: CASSLGGYGNTIYF. The CDR3 DNA sequence: TGTGCCAGCAGCCTCGGGGGTTACGGAAACACCATATATTTT.

V and J are TRBV5-1 and TRBJ2-5, with D possibly TRBD2 on 6 matching bases. The CDR3 has 14 residues. The germline gives CDR1 SGHRS, CDR2 YFSETQ. The V end was cut by 0 bases, the J end by 5 bases, with 11 bases between. DNA of the CDR3: TGCGCCAGCAGCTTGGGGACGGCGGGGGAGACCCAGTACTTC. Its translation is CASSLGTAGETQYF.

This clone occurred once. In nucleotides, the CDR3 is TGTGCCAGCCAGGGGGACGGACAGGGTGAAAAACTGTTTTTT. This translates into CASQGDGQGEKLFF. The rearrangement joins TRBV14 to TRBJ1-4; 8 nucleotides align to TRBD1. After removal of 8 bases from V and 7 bases from J, the junction contained 9 bases not matched to a gene. This CDR3 is 14 amino acids long. Germline loops: CDR1 SGHDN, CDR2 FVKESK. Based on the CDR3 plus reference TRBV14 and TRBJ1-4, the full variable domain is EAGVTQFPSHSVIEKGQTVTLRCDPISGHDNLYWYRRVMGKEIKFLLHFVKESKQDESGMPNNRFLAERTGGTYSTLKVQPAELEDSGVYFCASQGDGQGEKLFFGSGTQLSVL.

CDR3 amino acids: CAISESPLNQGITDTQYF. CDR3 coding DNA: TGTGCCATCAGTGAGTCTCCCTTGAACCAGGGAATCACAGATACGCAGTATTTT. The chain joins TRBV10-3 to TRBJ2-3, with D possibly matching TRBD1 (5 bases). V lost 0 bases, J lost 2 bases, and 18 bases lay in between. CDR1 and CDR2 from the germline V gene are ENHRY and SYGVKD. This CDR3 is 18 amino acids long.

The rearrangement links TRBV3-1 (or the pseudogene TRBV3-2) to TRBJ1-2; 7 bases line up with TRBD1. Trimming removed 3 bases from V and 3 bases from J; junction bases left unmatched: 13. Per germline, CDR1 LGHDT and CDR2 YNNKEL (reference sequence). The CDR3 length is 17 residues. The chain's CDR3 is CASSHWTGPGGYYGYTF. The CDR3 bases are TGTGCCAGCAGCCATTGGACAGGCCCCGGTGGCTACTATGGCTACACCTTC.

The chain joins TRBV27 to TRBJ1-4; D not certain. CDR3 length equals 16 residues. V lost 2 bases, J lost 5 bases, and 15 bases lay in between. In germline, CDR1 is MNHEY, CDR2 SMNVEV (reference sequence). The CDR3 sequence is CASSLGVGSKNEKLFF. DNA for the CDR3: TGTGCCAGCAGTTTAGGGGTAGGGAGTAAAAATGAAAAACTGTTTTTT.

V gene TRBV28 combines with J gene TRBJ2-5; TRBD2 aligns across 9 bases. The CDR3 runs to 17 residues. With 5 bases clipped from V and 7 bases from J, the junction kept 17 bases outside the gene matches. The germline V gene has CDR1 MDHEN and CDR2 SYDVKM. The CDR3 region is CASSITPQGLAYGTQYF. The CDR3 nucleotides are TGTGCCAGCAGTATAACCCCCCAGGGACTAGCATACGGGACCCAGTACTTC.

The chain is built from TRBV19 and TRBJ2-7, with 8 nucleotides matching TRBD1. CDR3 length equals 14 residues. The V gene end was trimmed by 6 bases and the J gene end by 1 base; junction bases not matched to a gene: 5. CDR1 and CDR2 from the germline V gene are LNHDA and SQIVND (reference sequence). The CDR3 nucleotides read TGTGCCAGTAGGACGACAGGGGTTTCCTACGAGCAGTACTTC. It yields the protein CASRTTGVSYEQYF. Full variable domain (outside the CDR3, taken from reference TRBV19 and TRBJ2-7): DGGITQSPKYLFRKEGQNVTLSCEQNLNHDAMYWYRQDPGQGLRLIYYSQIVNDFQKGDIAEGYSVSREKKESFPLTVTSAQKNPTAFYLCASRTTGVSYEQYFGPGTRLTVT.

The gene calls are TRBV5-1 and TRBJ2-1, with 9 bases identical to TRBD1. The J segment lost 10 bases and the V segment lost 0 bases, leaving 8 bases of the junction unmatched. Looked up from germline, CDR1 is SGHRS and CDR2 is YFSETQ. The CDR3 runs to 15 residues. The CDR3 coding sequence is TGCGCCAGCAGCTTGGTGGGACAGGGTACGGAAGAGCAGTTCTTC. Translation: CASSLVGQGTEEQFF.

The V call is TRBV5-6, the J call TRBJ1-2, with D possibly TRBD1 on 5 matching bases. Germline V gene sequence: CDR1 SGHDT, CDR2 YYEEEE. The ends were cut back, 6 bases at V and 8 bases at J, with 14 bases in the middle. The CDR3 runs to 12 residues. CDR3 in amino acids: CASTTGSQGYTF. DNA of the CDR3: TGTGCCAGCACTACAGGTTCTCAGGGCTACACCTTC. Together with reference TRBV5-6 and TRBJ1-2, the CDR3 gives the full variable domain: DAGVTQSPTHLIKTRGQQVTLRCSPKSGHDTVSWYQQALGQGPQFIFQYYEEEERQRGNFPDRFSGHQFPNYSSELNVNALLLGDSALYLCASTTGSQGYTFGSGTRLTVV.

V usage is TRBV9 and J usage is TRBJ1-1; D is possibly TRBD1 (5 bases). Germline loops: CDR1 SGDLS, CDR2 YYNGEE. V lost 1 base, J lost 2 bases, and 15 bases lay in between. The CDR3 consists of 16 residues. Here the CDR3 DNA reads TGTGCCAGCAGCGTACCACCGGGGGGTCTAAACACTGAAGCTTTCTTT. This translates into CASSVPPGGLNTEAFF.

The V gene is TRBV18, the J gene TRBJ2-5; D unresolved. Trimming removed 4 bases from V and 0 bases from J, with 9 bases in between. The germline CDR1 and CDR2 sequences are KGHSH and LQKENI. The CDR3 length is 14 residues. In DNA, the CDR3 is TGTGCCAGCTCACAAACACAGTACCAAGAGACCCAGTACTTC. Its protein product is CASSQTQYQETQYF.

The V call is TRBV18, the J call TRBJ2-1; 8 bases line up with TRBD2. Germline-derived CDR1 and CDR2 are KGHSH and LQKENI. The CDR3 is made up of 14 amino acids. V trimming: 2 bases; J trimming: 9 bases; junction bases outside the gene matches: 6. This CDR3 reads CASSPGTSGGEQFF. The CDR3 nucleotides are TGTGCCAGCTCACCAGGGACTAGTGGGGGTGAGCAGTTCTTC. The whole variable domain, remainder taken from reference TRBV18 and TRBJ2-1, is NAGVMQNPRHLVRRRGQEARLRCSPMKGHSHVYWYRQLPEEGLKFMVYLQKENIIDESGMPKERFSAEFPKEGPSILRIQQVVRGDSAAYFCASSPGTSGGEQFFGPGTRLTVL.

This clone was recorded once. The chain couples TRBV3-1 (or the pseudogene TRBV3-2) to TRBJ2-5; 14 bases are shared with TRBD2. The CDR3 spans 14 residues. Per germline, CDR1 LGHDT and CDR2 YNNKEL (reference sequence). V was pared by 5 bases and J by 9 bases, with 5 bases of the junction left unmatched. The CDR3 nucleotides are TGTGCCAGCAGCTCCAGGACTAGCGGGGGGCCCCAGTACTTC. The encoded protein is CASSSRTSGGPQYF.

The chain uses TRBV7-2 and TRBJ2-5, with a tentative D call TRBD1 (5 bases). Germline CDR1 is SGHTA and CDR2 is FQGNSA. Trimming removed 2 bases from V and 4 bases from J, with 8 bases in between. CDR3 length: 13 amino acids. CDR3 in amino acids: CASSLTRAETQYF. CDR3 nucleotides: TGTGCCAGCAGCTTAACCAGGGCAGAGACCCAGTACTTC.

The chain employs TRBV18 and TRBJ1-6; 7 nucleotides match TRBD1. Unmatched junction bases numbered 13, after V lost 2 bases and J lost 9 bases. The germline gives CDR1 KGHSH, CDR2 LQKENI. The CDR3 is 17 residues long. The CDR3 region is CASSPFMAGQKVSPLHF. CDR3 in DNA: TGTGCCAGCTCACCATTTATGGCGGGACAGAAGGTTTCACCCCTCCACTTT.

The rearrangement links TRBV3-1 (or the pseudogene TRBV3-2) to TRBJ1-2; no reliable D call. Germline CDR1 LGHDT, CDR2 YNNKEL (reference sequence). V was shortened by 0 bases and J by 10 bases, with 9 bases between the two germline ends. This CDR3 is 12 amino acids long. The CDR3 spells CASSQDTMDYTF. CDR3 nucleotide sequence: TGTGCCAGCAGCCAAGACACTATGGACTACACCTTC.

This chain joins TRBV14 and TRBJ2-2; TRBD1 aligns across 7 bases. This CDR3 spans 16 amino acids. The ends lost 4 bases at V and 4 bases at J; junction bases unmatched: 9. Germline CDR1 SGHDN, CDR2 FVKESK. The CDR3 spells CASSPYGTDFTGELFF. The CDR3 nucleotides are TGTGCCAGCAGCCCCTATGGGACAGACTTCACCGGGGAGCTGTTTTTT.

The V call is TRBV19, the J call TRBJ2-7; 7 nucleotides agree with TRBD2. V gave up 6 bases and J gave up 0 bases; unmatched junction bases: 8. The CDR3 has 15 residues. The germline gives CDR1 LNHDA, CDR2 SQIVND (reference sequence). The CDR3 bases are TGTGCCAGTAGCGATCTAGCGGCGAGCTCCTACGAGCAGTACTTC. It encodes CASSDLAASSYEQYF.

The table lists this clone with a few counts. The gene calls are TRBV30 and TRBJ2-3, with 7 positions matching TRBD2. V shed 3 bases, J shed 10 bases, and the junction held 16 bases outside the gene matches. Germline CDR1 is GTSNPN and CDR2 is SVGIG (reference sequence). CDR3 length equals 15 residues. The CDR3 spells CAWRTGTTSRLSQYF. For the CDR3, the DNA is TGTGCCTGGAGAACCGGGACTACATCTCGCCTTTCGCAGTATTTT. The entire variable domain, with the rest obtained from reference TRBV30 and TRBJ2-3, is as follows: SQTIHQWPATLVQPVGSPLSLECTVEGTSNPNLYWYRQAAGRGLQLLFYSVGIGQISSEVPQNLSASRPQDRQFILSSKKLLLSDSGFYLCAWRTGTTSRLSQYFGPGTRLTVL.

The CDR3 DNA reads TGTGCCAGCTCACCTACCTCCGGGACAGGGTCCCACGAGCAGTACTTC. Translating it yields CASSPTSGTGSHEQYF. The chain employs TRBV18 and TRBJ2-7; TRBD1 aligns across 9 bases. The V and J ends lost 3 bases and 5 bases, in that order; junction bases with no gene match: 11. The CDR3 spans 16 residues. Germline CDR1 reads KGHSH; CDR2 reads LQKENI.

V and J are TRBV7-2 and TRBJ2-7; TRBD1 agrees at 10 bases. Per the germline V gene, CDR1 is SGHTA and CDR2 is FQGNSA. After removal of 5 bases from V and 4 bases from J, the junction contained 5 bases not matched to a gene. This CDR3 spans 14 amino acids. The CDR3 here is CASSARTGGYEQYF. CDR3 bases: TGTGCCAGCAGCGCCCGGACAGGGGGGTACGAGCAGTACTTC.